Listed below are T cell receptor beta chains from one sample, sequenced in a study of beta chain features in type 1 diabetes. Libraries were prepared by immunoSEQ multiplex PCR; TCRdb keeps only in-frame clonotypes and omits some of them. This sample yields around 70,000 clones, of which just under 50% are seen a single time; 0.7% belongs to the top ten. The sample taken for sequencing was central memory CD4+ T cells from blood. The receptors shown here come from a man aged 25 to 45 with type 1 diabetes. The CDR3 runs from the conserved cysteine through the conserved F or W. A D gene is named only where the DNA matches it firmly. Clone size, where shown, is once, few, many, or a class for clones that have expanded.

v_gene: TRBV27
abundance: NA
d_gene: NA
j_gene: TRBJ1-2
CDR3nt: TGTGCCAGCAGCCCCCCCGGTTCCAACTATGGCTACACCTTC
CDR3aa: CASSPPGSNYGYTF

v_gene: TRBV6-1
abundance: NA
d_gene: TRBD1
j_gene: TRBJ1-4
CDR3nt: TGTGCCAGCAGCCTGGACAGGGGGCGGAGTGAAAAACTGTTTTTT
CDR3aa: CASSLDRGRSEKLFF

v_gene: TRBV19
abundance: NA
d_gene: NA
j_gene: TRBJ2-2
CDR3nt: TGTGCCAGTAGTATCCTCCAGGGCACCGGGGAGCTGTTTTTT
CDR3aa: CASSILQGTGELFF

v_gene: TRBV11-2
abundance: NA
d_gene: TRBD1
j_gene: TRBJ2-5
CDR3nt: TGTGCCAGCAGCTTAGGTAGAGGGACAGGGGCCTTGGAGACCCAGTACTTC
CDR3aa: CASSLGRGTGALETQYF

v_gene: TRBV19
abundance: NA
d_gene: NA
j_gene: TRBJ1-2
CDR3nt: TGTGCCAGTAGTACGACAGGTGACTATGGCTACACCTTC
CDR3aa: CASSTTGDYGYTF

v_gene: TRBV5-1
abundance: NA
d_gene: TRBD2
j_gene: TRBJ2-5
CDR3nt: TGCGCCAGCAGCTTGGTGGGCGGGGGCCAAGAGACCCAGTACTTC
CDR3aa: CASSLVGGGQETQYF

v_gene: TRBV5-1
abundance: NA
d_gene: TRBD2
j_gene: TRBJ2-1
CDR3nt: TGCGCCAGCAGTACTAGTGGCGGGAGTGGTGAGCAGTTCTTC
CDR3aa: CASSTSGGSGEQFF

v_gene: TRBV29-1
abundance: NA
d_gene: NA
j_gene: TRBJ1-1
CDR3nt: TGCAGCGCCTGGGGGGGGCCTGGGAACACTGAAGCTTTCTTT
CDR3aa: CSAWGGPGNTEAFF

v_gene: TRBV7-8
abundance: NA
d_gene: TRBD2
j_gene: TRBJ2-2
CDR3nt: TGTGCCAGCAGCTACGGACTAGCTGACACCGGGGAGCTGTTTTTT
CDR3aa: CASSYGLADTGELFF

v_gene: TRBV5-6
abundance: few
d_gene: TRBD2
j_gene: TRBJ2-3
CDR3nt: TGTGCCAGCAGCTTCGGACTAGCGGGAGCAACAGATACGCAGTATTTT
CDR3aa: CASSFGLAGATDTQYF

v_gene: TRBV6-1
abundance: NA
d_gene: TRBD1
j_gene: TRBJ1-5
CDR3nt: TGTGCCAGCAGTGCCCCCGGGACAGGAAATCAGCCCCAGCATTTT
CDR3aa: CASSAPGTGNQPQHF

v_gene: TRBV19
abundance: NA
d_gene: NA
j_gene: TRBJ2-7
CDR3nt: TGTGCCAGCCGCCCGACCGGGGAGAGGGACGAGCAGTACTTC
CDR3aa: CASRPTGERDEQYF

v_gene: TRBV7-2
abundance: NA
d_gene: TRBD2
j_gene: TRBJ2-7
CDR3nt: TGTGCCAGCAGCTTAGCGGTGGCGGGCGGGGGTAGTCTCTACGAGCAGTACTTC
CDR3aa: CASSLAVAGGGSLYEQYF

v_gene: TRBV5-4
abundance: NA
d_gene: NA
j_gene: TRBJ1-2
CDR3nt: TGTGCCAGCAGCCCAGGGTTGGGGACTAACTATGGCTACACCTTC
CDR3aa: CASSPGLGTNYGYTF

v_gene: TRBV21-1
abundance: few
d_gene: NA
j_gene: TRBJ2-7
CDR3nt: TGTGCCAGCAGCTCTCCCCCGAGCCGCTACGAGCAGTACTTC
CDR3aa: CASSSPPSRYEQYF

v_gene: TRBV6-5
abundance: NA
d_gene: TRBD1
j_gene: TRBJ2-7
CDR3nt: TGTGCCAGCAGTTTTGACAGGGGGCATGAGCAGTACTTC
CDR3aa: CASSFDRGHEQYF

v_gene: TRBV29-1
abundance: few
d_gene: NA
j_gene: TRBJ2-7
CDR3nt: TGCAGCGTCCAGGACAGCCTTATGCAGCAGTACTTC
CDR3aa: CSVQDSLMQQYF

v_gene: TRBV4-1
abundance: once
d_gene: NA
j_gene: TRBJ1-5
CDR3nt: TGCGCCAGCAGCCTCGACATAAGCAATCAGCCCCAGCATTTT
CDR3aa: CASSLDISNQPQHF

v_gene: TRBV5-4
abundance: NA
d_gene: TRBD2
j_gene: TRBJ2-7
CDR3nt: TGTGCCAGCAGCTTGAGGCCTAGCGGGGCCTCCTACGAGCAGTACTTC
CDR3aa: CASSLRPSGASYEQYF

v_gene: TRBV5-5
abundance: NA
d_gene: NA
j_gene: TRBJ2-2
CDR3nt: TGTGCCAGCAGCCGCCGGGACTTGAACACCGGGGAGCTGTTTTTT
CDR3aa: CASSRRDLNTGELFF

v_gene: TRBV5-6
abundance: NA
d_gene: NA
j_gene: TRBJ2-7
CDR3nt: TGTGCCAGCAGCTTGGGGGTTCAGGGTCTCGAGCAGTACTTC
CDR3aa: CASSLGVQGLEQYF

v_gene: TRBV9
abundance: few
d_gene: TRBD2
j_gene: TRBJ2-1
CDR3nt: TGTGCCAGCAGTGGGGGACTAGCGGGAGTCGATGAGCAGTTCTTC
CDR3aa: CASSGGLAGVDEQFF

v_gene: TRBV11-2
abundance: NA
d_gene: NA
j_gene: TRBJ2-1
CDR3nt: TGTGCCAGCAGCTTACGACCTTCTCCCTTGGCGGATGAGCAGTTCTTC
CDR3aa: CASSLRPSPLADEQFF

v_gene: TRBV6-1
abundance: NA
d_gene: TRBD1
j_gene: TRBJ2-3
CDR3nt: TGTGCCAGCAGTGAAGATAGGGGGCAACGCACAGATACGCAGTATTTT
CDR3aa: CASSEDRGQRTDTQYF

v_gene: TRBV6-1
abundance: NA
d_gene: TRBD1
j_gene: TRBJ1-2
CDR3nt: TGTGCCAGCAGTGAAAGGGCGGACAGGGGCTTTTTTGATTATGGCTACACCTTC
CDR3aa: CASSERADRGFFDYGYTF

v_gene: TRBV2
abundance: NA
d_gene: TRBD1
j_gene: TRBJ1-2
CDR3nt: TGTGCCAGCAGCGCCACCTCAGACAGGGGAGCGGGTGGCTACACCTTC
CDR3aa: CASSATSDRGAGGYTF

v_gene: TRBV6-1
abundance: NA
d_gene: TRBD1
j_gene: TRBJ1-6
CDR3nt: TGTGCCAGCAGTGGACAGGGGGGGATAGGCTCACCCCTCCACTTT
CDR3aa: CASSGQGGIGSPLHF